A selection of T cell receptor beta chains follows, all from one sample in a study of response to subunit inactivated influenza vaccine. TCRdb called the RT-PCR reads again in MiXCR, with one record for every CDR3 protein. The sample records roughly 550,000 distinct CDR3 sequences, roughly a quarter being singletons. This sample was shared with a second study, whose subject was T cells expressing NK-cell markers.

This specimen consisted of CD4+ T cells sorted from PBMCs, obtained roughly 12 days after vaccination. These receptors originate from a man aged 45-65 years who received an inactivated influenza vaccine. Each CDR3 is given with its conserved first and last residue. The D gene is left open where the match is weak. Some rows mark clone size as missing; the rest say once, few, many or name a class of expanded clone.

DNA	CDR3	J	D	V	size
TGTGCCAGCGGGGGGGGCACAACTTTCTACGAGCAGTACTTC	CASGGGTTFYEQYF	TRBJ2-7	NA	TRBV2	once
TGTGCCAGCAGACAGGGCATGAACACTGAAGCTTTCTTT	CASRQGMNTEAFF	TRBJ1-1	NA	TRBV6-2/TRBV6-3	few
TGTGCCAGCAGCCTACCCGTGGGCCATGAGCAGTTCTTC	CASSLPVGHEQFF	TRBJ2-1	NA	TRBV11-2	NA
TGTGCCAGCAGCTGGAGGACACCAATCCAAGAGACCCAGTACTTC	CASSWRTPIQETQYF	TRBJ2-5	NA	TRBV5-6	few
TGTGCCAGCAGCACAGGACAAACTAGCTACGAGCAGTACTTC	CASSTGQTSYEQYF	TRBJ2-7	NA	TRBV6-1	NA
TGTGCCAGCAGCTTAGGACCCCAAGAGACCCAGTACTTC	CASSLGPQETQYF	TRBJ2-5	NA	TRBV7-2	many
TGTGCCAGCAGAACAGGGGGTCGTTTTCTTTCTGGAGAGACCCAGTACTTC	CASRTGGRFLSGETQYF	TRBJ2-5	TRBD1	TRBV6-2/TRBV6-3	few
TGTGCCAGCAGCATCACAGGGATCTCCTACAATGAGCAGTTCTTC	CASSITGISYNEQFF	TRBJ2-1	NA	TRBV21-1	few
TGTGCCAGCAGTTACCGACTCGGCGTGCCGTTTGGATACGAGCAGTACTTC	CASSYRLGVPFGYEQYF	TRBJ2-7	NA	TRBV6-2/TRBV6-3	few
TGTGCCAGCAGCTTAAGGACAGCTACCTACGAGCAGTACTTC	CASSLRTATYEQYF	TRBJ2-7	NA	TRBV5-5	NA
TGTGCCAGCAGCGTGTACCGGGATATAAACATTCAGTACTTC	CASSVYRDINIQYF	TRBJ2-4	NA	TRBV7-9	NA
TGTGCCAGCAGACTCGTGGGGAGTTGGGAGACCCAGTACTTC	CASRLVGSWETQYF	TRBJ2-5	NA	TRBV6-2/TRBV6-3	few
TGTGCCAGCTCACCATTTGTGGGCGATCAGACCCAGCATTTT	CASSPFVGDQTQHF	TRBJ1-5	NA	TRBV18	NA
TGCAGCGTTGACGGGGGGAGGTACGAGCAGTACTTC	CSVDGGRYEQYF	TRBJ2-7	TRBD2	TRBV29-1	many
TGTGCCAGCAGCCAGGGGGCGCGGGCAGCTGTTGAGACCCAGTACTTC	CASSQGARAAVETQYF	TRBJ2-5	TRBD1	TRBV7-6	NA
TGTGCCAGCATTTCCCATCAACAAACAAACGGTTCACCCCTCCACTTT	CASISHQQTNGSPLHF	TRBJ1-6	NA	TRBV6-2/TRBV6-3	NA
TGTGCCAGCAGCCGAAGACGTCGGCAGGACCAAGAGACCCAGTACTTC	CASSRRRRQDQETQYF	TRBJ2-5	NA	TRBV11-2	few
TGTGCCAGCAGATCGGGAGGTTGGGGGACCGGGGAGCTGTTTTTT	CASRSGGWGTGELFF	TRBJ2-2	TRBD2	TRBV6-2/TRBV6-3	NA
TGTGCCAGCAGCTTGTCGCCAAGTGGGGCCAACGTCCTGACTTTC	CASSLSPSGANVLTF	TRBJ2-6	NA	TRBV5-5	NA
TGTGCCAGCAGTTTCCGGGAAGTATTTAGGACAGATACGCAGTATTTT	CASSFREVFRTDTQYF	TRBJ2-3	NA	TRBV28	NA
TGTGCCATCAGTGACCGGGACAGGGGTATTTACGAGCAGTACTTC	CAISDRDRGIYEQYF	TRBJ2-7	TRBD1	TRBV10-3	few
TGTGCCAGCAGCTTATCATCGAATGGAGATGAGCAGTTCTTC	CASSLSSNGDEQFF	TRBJ2-1	NA	TRBV7-3	few
TGTGCCAGCAGTTACTCGGGGGGAGGTTCTTACAATGAGCAGTTCTTC	CASSYSGGGSYNEQFF	TRBJ2-1	NA	TRBV6-2/TRBV6-3	NA
TGCAGCGTTTCCGGCGGGGCTCTAGCGGGGGACGGGCGGACCCAGTACTTC	CSVSGGALAGDGRTQYF	TRBJ2-5	TRBD2	TRBV29-1	NA
TGCGCCAGCAGCCAACCGGGACAGGGACAGTCTGGGGCCAACGTCCTGACTTTC	CASSQPGQGQSGANVLTF	TRBJ2-6	TRBD1	TRBV4-1	few
TGTGCCAGTAGTAGCGGGACAGGGCTTGTCAATCAGCCCCAGCATTTT	CASSSGTGLVNQPQHF	TRBJ1-5	TRBD1	TRBV19	NA
TGTGCCAGCAGGGCTTACACATTTATGAACACTGAAGCTTTCTTT	CASRAYTFMNTEAFF	TRBJ1-1	NA	TRBV6-1	few
TGCAGTGCTCAACCCGCCAACTCCCAAGAGACCCAGTACTTC	CSAQPANSQETQYF	TRBJ2-5	NA	TRBV20-1	NA
TGTGCCATCCGACTAGCCCGGGTAGGCACCGGGGAGCTGTTTTTT	CAIRLARVGTGELFF	TRBJ2-2	TRBD2	TRBV2	few
TGTGCCAGCAGTTCAAGGGCGAACTATGGCTACACCTTC	CASSSRANYGYTF	TRBJ1-2	NA	TRBV5-4	few
TGCGCCAGCAGCTCGCAGGGGGCGGGAAACACTGAAGCTTTCTTT	CASSSQGAGNTEAFF	TRBJ1-1	TRBD1	TRBV5-1	NA
TGTGCCAGCAGCTTAGATTGGGGACAGGGACGGACCGGGGAGCTGTTTTTT	CASSLDWGQGRTGELFF	TRBJ2-2	TRBD1	TRBV11-2	many
TGTGCCAGCAGTTTACGGACAGATCACAATGAGCAGTTCTTC	CASSLRTDHNEQFF	TRBJ2-1	NA	TRBV28	many
TGTGCCAGCAGCTTCGACCAGAACACCGGGGAGCTGTTTTTT	CASSFDQNTGELFF	TRBJ2-2	NA	TRBV11-3	NA
TGCGCCAGCAGCCAATTACTACTAGCAATGGAGACCCAGTACTTC	CASSQLLLAMETQYF	TRBJ2-5	NA	TRBV4-1	few
TGCGCCAGCAGCTTGACCAGGGTTACAGATACGCAGTATTTT	CASSLTRVTDTQYF	TRBJ2-3	NA	TRBV5-1	NA
TGCAGTGCTAGCGGGGGGAGAGGGGTGTCAACAGATACGCAGTATTTT	CSASGGRGVSTDTQYF	TRBJ2-3	TRBD2	TRBV20-1	NA
TGTGCCAGCAGTGCCGGGACTTCTTCCGACGAGCAGTACTTC	CASSAGTSSDEQYF	TRBJ2-7	NA	TRBV12-3/TRBV12-4	few
TGTGCCAGCAGCCCGTTAGCGGGGACCACAGATACGCAGTATTTT	CASSPLAGTTDTQYF	TRBJ2-3	TRBD2	TRBV11-2	NA
TGTGCCACCAGCAGTTCCATATCCCGGGACAGGAGTAACACCGGGGAGCTGTTTTTT	CATSSSISRDRSNTGELFF	TRBJ2-2	TRBD1	TRBV15	few
TGCAGTGCTAGACCGGGACAGGGACGAGATAATCAGCCCCAGCATTTT	CSARPGQGRDNQPQHF	TRBJ1-5	TRBD1	TRBV20-1	NA
TGCGCCAGCAGCCAAGAATTGATTGGGTACAATGAGCAGTTCTTC	CASSQELIGYNEQFF	TRBJ2-1	NA	TRBV4-1	few
TGTGCCAGCAGCTTAGTGGGCAGCAGTAATGAAAAACTGTTTTTT	CASSLVGSSNEKLFF	TRBJ1-4	NA	TRBV7-2	few
TGTGCCAGCAGCCCGCCCCGACTAGCGGGGGGGACAAATTACCAAGAGACCCAGTACTTC	CASSPPRLAGGTNYQETQYF	TRBJ2-5	TRBD2	TRBV5-6	NA
TGCGCCAGCAGCTTGGTCGCAGACTATGGCTACACCTTC	CASSLVADYGYTF	TRBJ1-2	NA	TRBV5-1	few
TGTGCCAGCAGTGGACAGGGGGCCTTCAATGAGCAGTTCTTC	CASSGQGAFNEQFF	TRBJ2-1	TRBD1	TRBV2	few
TGCGCCAGCAGCTTTCGTCCGGGGGAGACCCAGTACTTC	CASSFRPGETQYF	TRBJ2-5	NA	TRBV5-1	NA